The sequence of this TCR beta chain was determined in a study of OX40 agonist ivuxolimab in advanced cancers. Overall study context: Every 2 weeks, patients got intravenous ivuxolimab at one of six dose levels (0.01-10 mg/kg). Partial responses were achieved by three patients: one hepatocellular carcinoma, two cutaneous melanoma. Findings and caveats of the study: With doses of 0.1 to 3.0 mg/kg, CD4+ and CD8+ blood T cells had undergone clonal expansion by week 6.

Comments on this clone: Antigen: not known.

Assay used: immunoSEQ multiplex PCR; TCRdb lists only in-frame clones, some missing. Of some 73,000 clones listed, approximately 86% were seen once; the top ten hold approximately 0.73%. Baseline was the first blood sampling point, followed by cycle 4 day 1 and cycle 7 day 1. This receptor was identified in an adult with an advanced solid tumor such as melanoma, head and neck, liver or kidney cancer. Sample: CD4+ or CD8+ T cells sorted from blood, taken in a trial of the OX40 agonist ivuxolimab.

The CDR3 bases are TGCAGCGTCACGGGACAGAAGGCCTACGAGCAGTACTTC. This sequence encodes CSVTGQKAYEQYF. The V call is TRBV29-1, the J call TRBJ2-7; TRBD1 aligns across 7 bases. With 6 bases clipped from V and 2 bases from J, the junction kept 7 bases outside the gene matches. CDR3 size: 13 residues. Germline V gene sequence: CDR1 SQVTM, CDR2 ANQGSEA.